This passage covers 2 T cell receptor beta chains from one sample sequenced in a study of lung T cells in sarcoidosis with Löfgren's syndrome (dated by TCRdb to between 2016 and 2019). Sequencing relied on an Illumina MiSeq. TCRdb passed the public sequencing reads through fastp at Q25 and MiXCR, retaining productive beta sequences. Rows merge per CDR3 protein into single entries with the most common DNA and genes. This sample is represented by 15,000 to 20,000 distinct CDR3 sequences; about a fifth of them were singletons. The top ten clonotypes cover roughly 4.3% of the sample. Sample: CD4+ T cells from PBMCs. The receptors were sampled from a human donor with sarcoidosis (Löfgren's syndrome or another form), or a control subject (not recorded which).

With respect to this clonotype: This may arise from a read error, as a much more abundant clone is one base away. The chain links TRBV4-2 to TRBJ2-3; 7 bases line up with TRBD2. Unmatched junction bases numbered 13, after V lost 4 bases and J lost 3 bases. CDR3 length equals 17 residues. CDR1 and CDR2 from the germline V gene are LGHNA and YNFKEQ. The CDR3 region has the DNA TGTGCCAGCAGCCGAGAACCTCGCGGGGGTGGGACAGATACGCAGTATTTT. Translating it yields CASSREPRGGGTDTQYF.

The sample holds a few counts of this clonotype. This may come from a read error, since a much larger clone is one base off. The chain has TRBV3-1 and TRBJ2-4; D is unclear. Per germline, CDR1 LGHDT and CDR2 YNNKEL (reference sequence). This CDR3 is 11 amino acids long. The CDR3 region has the DNA TGTGCCGGCAGCCAAGGCAGGCTTCGAAGCTTC. Amino acids: CAGSQGRLRSF.